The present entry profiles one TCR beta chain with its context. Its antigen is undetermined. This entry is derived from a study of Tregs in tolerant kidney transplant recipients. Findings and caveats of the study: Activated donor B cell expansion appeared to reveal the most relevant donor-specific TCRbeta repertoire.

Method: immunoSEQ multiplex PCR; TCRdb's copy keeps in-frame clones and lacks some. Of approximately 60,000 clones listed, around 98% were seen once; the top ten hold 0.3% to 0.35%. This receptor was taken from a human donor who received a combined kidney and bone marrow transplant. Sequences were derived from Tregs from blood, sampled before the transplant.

The CDR3 DNA reads TGTGCCAGCAGCTCTAGACTAGCGGGAGCCAATGAGCAGTTCTTC. Translated, it gives CASSSRLAGANEQFF. The chain links TRBV7-3 to TRBJ2-1; 12 nucleotides agree with TRBD2. The length of the CDR3 is 15 residues. CDR1 and CDR2 from the germline V gene are SGHTA and FQGTGA. V was pared by 4 bases and J by 6 bases, with 4 bases of the junction left unmatched.